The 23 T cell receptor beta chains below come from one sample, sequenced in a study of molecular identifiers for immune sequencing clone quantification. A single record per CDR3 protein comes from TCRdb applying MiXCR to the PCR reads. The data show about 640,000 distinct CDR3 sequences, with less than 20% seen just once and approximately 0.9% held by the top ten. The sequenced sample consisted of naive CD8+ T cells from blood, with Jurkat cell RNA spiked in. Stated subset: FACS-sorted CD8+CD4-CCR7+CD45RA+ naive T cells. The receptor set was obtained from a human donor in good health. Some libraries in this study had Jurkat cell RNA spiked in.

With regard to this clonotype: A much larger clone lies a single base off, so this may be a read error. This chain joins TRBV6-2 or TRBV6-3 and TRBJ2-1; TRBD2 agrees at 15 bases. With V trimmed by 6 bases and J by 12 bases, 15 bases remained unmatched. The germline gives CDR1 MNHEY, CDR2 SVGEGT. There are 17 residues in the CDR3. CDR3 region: CASSYEGLAGGWDVQFF. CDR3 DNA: TGTGCCAGCAGCTACGAGGGACTAGCGGGAGGTTGGGATGTGCAGTTCTTC.

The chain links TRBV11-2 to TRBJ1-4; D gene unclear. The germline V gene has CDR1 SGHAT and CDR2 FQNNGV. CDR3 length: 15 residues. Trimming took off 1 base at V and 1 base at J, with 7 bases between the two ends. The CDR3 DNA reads TGTGCCAGCAGCTTAGTACCAGGAACTAATGAAAAACTGTTTTTT. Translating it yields CASSLVPGTNEKLFF.

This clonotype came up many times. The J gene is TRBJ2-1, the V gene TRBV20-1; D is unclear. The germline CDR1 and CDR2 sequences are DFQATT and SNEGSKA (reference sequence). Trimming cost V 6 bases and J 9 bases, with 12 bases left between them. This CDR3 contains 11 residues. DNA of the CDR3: TGCAGTGCCTCAATAGCCAGTGAGCAGTTCTTC. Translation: CSASIASEQFF.

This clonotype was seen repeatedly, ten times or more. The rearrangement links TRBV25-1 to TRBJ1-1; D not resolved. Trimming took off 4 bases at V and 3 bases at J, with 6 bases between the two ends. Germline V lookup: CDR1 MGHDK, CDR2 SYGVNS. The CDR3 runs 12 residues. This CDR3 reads CASSVADTEAFF. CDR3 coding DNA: TGTGCCAGCAGTGTTGCGGACACTGAAGCTTTCTTT.

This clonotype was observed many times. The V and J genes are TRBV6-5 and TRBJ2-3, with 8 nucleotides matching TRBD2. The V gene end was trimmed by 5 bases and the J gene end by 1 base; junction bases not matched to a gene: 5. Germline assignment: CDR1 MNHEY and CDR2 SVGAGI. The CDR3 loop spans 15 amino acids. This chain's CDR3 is CASSPGLGGTDTQYF. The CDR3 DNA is TGTGCCAGCAGTCCGGGACTAGGGGGCACAGATACGCAGTATTTT.

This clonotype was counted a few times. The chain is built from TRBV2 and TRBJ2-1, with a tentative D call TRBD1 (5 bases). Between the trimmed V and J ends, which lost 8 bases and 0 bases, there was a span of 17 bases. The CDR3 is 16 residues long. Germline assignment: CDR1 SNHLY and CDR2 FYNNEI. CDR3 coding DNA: TGTGCCAGCTTACCGGAGCAGGGCTACTCCTACAATGAGCAGTTCTTC. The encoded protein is CASLPEQGYSYNEQFF.

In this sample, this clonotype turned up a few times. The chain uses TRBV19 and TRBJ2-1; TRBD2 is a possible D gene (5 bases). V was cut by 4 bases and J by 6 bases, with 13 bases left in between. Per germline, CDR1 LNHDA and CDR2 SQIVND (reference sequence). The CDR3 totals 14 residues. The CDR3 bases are TGTGCCAGTAGTACACCCGTCGAGGGCAATGAGCAGTTCTTC. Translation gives CASSTPVEGNEQFF.

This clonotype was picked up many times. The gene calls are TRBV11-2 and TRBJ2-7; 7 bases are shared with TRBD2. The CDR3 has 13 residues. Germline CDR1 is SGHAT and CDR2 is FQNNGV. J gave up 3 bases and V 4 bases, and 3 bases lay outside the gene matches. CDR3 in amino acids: CASSSWTSYEQYF. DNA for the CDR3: TGTGCCAGCAGCTCCTGGACTAGCTACGAGCAGTACTTC.

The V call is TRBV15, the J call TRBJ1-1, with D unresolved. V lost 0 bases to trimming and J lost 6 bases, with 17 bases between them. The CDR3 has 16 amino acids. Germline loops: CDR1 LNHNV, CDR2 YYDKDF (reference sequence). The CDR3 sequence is CATSRDRPSGMSEAFF. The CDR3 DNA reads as TGTGCCACCAGCAGAGATAGGCCATCCGGGATGTCTGAAGCTTTCTTT.

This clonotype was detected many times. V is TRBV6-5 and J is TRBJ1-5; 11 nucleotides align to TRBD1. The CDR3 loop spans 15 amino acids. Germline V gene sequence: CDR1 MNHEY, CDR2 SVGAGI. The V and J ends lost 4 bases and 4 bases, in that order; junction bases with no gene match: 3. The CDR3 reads CASSFGTGGNQPQHF. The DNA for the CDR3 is TGTGCCAGCAGTTTCGGGACAGGGGGGAATCAGCCCCAGCATTTT.

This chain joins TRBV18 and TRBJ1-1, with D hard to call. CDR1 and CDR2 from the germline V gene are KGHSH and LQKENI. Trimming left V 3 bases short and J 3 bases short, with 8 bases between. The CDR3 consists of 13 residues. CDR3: CASSPPHDTEAFF. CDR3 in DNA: TGTGCCAGCTCACCCCCGCATGACACTGAAGCTTTCTTT.

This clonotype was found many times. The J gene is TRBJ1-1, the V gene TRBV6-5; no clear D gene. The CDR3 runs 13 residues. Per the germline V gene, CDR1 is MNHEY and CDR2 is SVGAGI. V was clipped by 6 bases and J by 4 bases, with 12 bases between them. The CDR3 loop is CASSARRFTEAFF. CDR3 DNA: TGTGCCAGCAGCGCGAGAAGATTCACTGAAGCTTTCTTT.

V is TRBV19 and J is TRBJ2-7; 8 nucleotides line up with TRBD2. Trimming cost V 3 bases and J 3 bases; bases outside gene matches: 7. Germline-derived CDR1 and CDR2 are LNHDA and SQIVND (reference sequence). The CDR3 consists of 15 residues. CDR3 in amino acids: CASSISGGGFYEQYF. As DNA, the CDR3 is TGTGCCAGTAGTATCAGTGGCGGGGGGTTCTACGAGCAGTACTTC.

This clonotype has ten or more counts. CDR3 bases: TGTGCCAGCAGTGGCTGGGACAGCGCCTTCTCTGGGGCCAACGTCCTGACTTTC. Its translation is CASSGWDSAFSGANVLTF. The genes are TRBV6-2 or TRBV6-3 and TRBJ2-6; 7 bases agree with TRBD1. The CDR3 is made up of 18 amino acids. J gave up 0 bases and V 5 bases, and 10 bases lay outside the gene matches. Germline V gene sequence: CDR1 MNHEY, CDR2 SVGEGT.

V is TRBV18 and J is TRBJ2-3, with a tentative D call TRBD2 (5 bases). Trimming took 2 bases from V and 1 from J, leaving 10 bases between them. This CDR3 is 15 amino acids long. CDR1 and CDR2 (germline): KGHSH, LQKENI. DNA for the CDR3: TGTGCCAGCTCACCATCGTTCGGGGGCACAGATACGCAGTATTTT. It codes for CASSPSFGGTDTQYF.

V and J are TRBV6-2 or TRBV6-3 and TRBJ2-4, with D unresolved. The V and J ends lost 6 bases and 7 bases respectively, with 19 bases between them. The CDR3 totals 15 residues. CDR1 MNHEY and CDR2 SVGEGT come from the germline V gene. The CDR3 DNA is TGTGCCAGCAGCCTCGATGCCAGCCTGGGGAACATTCAGTACTTC. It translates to CASSLDASLGNIQYF.

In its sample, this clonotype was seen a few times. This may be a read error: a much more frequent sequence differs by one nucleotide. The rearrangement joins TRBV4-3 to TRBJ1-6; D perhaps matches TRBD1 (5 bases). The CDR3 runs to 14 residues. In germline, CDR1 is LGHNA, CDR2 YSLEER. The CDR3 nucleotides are TGCGCCAGCAGCGACGGGACGGCGAATTCACCCCCCCACTTT. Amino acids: CASSDGTANSPPHF.

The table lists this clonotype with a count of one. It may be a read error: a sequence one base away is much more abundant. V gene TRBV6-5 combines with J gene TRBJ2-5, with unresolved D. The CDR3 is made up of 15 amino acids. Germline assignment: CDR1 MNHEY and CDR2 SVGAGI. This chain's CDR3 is CASSWVGTRAETRYF. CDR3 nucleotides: TGTGCCAGCAGTTGGGTGGGCACTCGGGCAGAGACCCGGTACTTC.

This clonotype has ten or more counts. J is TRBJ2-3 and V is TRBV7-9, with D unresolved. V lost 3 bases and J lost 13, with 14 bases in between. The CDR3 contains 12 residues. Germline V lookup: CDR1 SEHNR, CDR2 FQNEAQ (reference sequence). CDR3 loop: CASSFTGPMEYF. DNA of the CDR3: TGTGCCAGCAGCTTTACCGGCCCAATGGAGTATTTT.

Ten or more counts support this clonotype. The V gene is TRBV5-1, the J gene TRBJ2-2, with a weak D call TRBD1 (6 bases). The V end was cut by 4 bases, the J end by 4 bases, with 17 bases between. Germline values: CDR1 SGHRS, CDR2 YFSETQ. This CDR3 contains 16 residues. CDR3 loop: CASSVPITGSTGELFF. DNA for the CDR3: TGCGCCAGCAGCGTTCCGATAACAGGGTCCACCGGGGAGCTGTTTTTT. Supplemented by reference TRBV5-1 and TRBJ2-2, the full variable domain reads KAGVTQTPRYLIKTRGQQVTLSCSPISGHRSVSWYQQTPGQGLQFLFEYFSETQRNKGNFPGRFSGRQFSNSRSEMNVSTLELGDSALYLCASSVPITGSTGELFFGEGSRLTVL.

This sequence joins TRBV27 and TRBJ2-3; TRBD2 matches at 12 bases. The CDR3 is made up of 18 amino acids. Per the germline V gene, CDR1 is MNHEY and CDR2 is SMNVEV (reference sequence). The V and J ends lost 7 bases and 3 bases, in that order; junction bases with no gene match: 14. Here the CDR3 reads CASTQRASGRAITDTQYF. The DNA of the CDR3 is TGTGCCAGCACCCAAAGGGCTAGCGGGAGGGCCATTACAGATACGCAGTATTTT.

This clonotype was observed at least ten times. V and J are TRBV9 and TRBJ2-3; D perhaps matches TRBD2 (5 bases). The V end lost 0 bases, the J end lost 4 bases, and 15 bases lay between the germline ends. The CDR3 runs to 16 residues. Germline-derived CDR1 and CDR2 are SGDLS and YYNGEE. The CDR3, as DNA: TGTGCCAGCAGCGTAGGGGAGAGATCGGTGTCAGATACGCAGTATTTT. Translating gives CASSVGERSVSDTQYF.

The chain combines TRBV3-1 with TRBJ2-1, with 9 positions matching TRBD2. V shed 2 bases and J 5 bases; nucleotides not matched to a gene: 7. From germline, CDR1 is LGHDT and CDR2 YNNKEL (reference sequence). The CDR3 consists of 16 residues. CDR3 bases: TGTGCCAGCAGCCAATACCTAGCGGGGATCGACAATGAGCAGTTCTTC. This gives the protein CASSQYLAGIDNEQFF.